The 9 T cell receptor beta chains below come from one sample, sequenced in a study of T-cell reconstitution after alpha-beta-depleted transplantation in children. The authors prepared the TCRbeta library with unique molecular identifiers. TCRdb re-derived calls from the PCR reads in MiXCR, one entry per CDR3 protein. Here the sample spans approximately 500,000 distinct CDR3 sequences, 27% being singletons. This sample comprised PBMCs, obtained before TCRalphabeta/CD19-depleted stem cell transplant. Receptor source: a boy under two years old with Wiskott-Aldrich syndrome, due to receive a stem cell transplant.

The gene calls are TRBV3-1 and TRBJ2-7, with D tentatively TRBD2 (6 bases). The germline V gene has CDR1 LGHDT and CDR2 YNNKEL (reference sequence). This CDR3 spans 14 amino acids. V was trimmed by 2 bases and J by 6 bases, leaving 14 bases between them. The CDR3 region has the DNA TGTGCCAGCAGCCAAACCGGGGGAAACTCCGAGCAGTACTTC. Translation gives CASSQTGGNSEQYF.

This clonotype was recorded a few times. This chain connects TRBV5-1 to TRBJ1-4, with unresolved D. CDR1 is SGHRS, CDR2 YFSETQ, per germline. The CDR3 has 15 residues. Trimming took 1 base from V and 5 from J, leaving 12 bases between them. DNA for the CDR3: TGCGCCAGCAGCTTGCCGGCAGGCTCCAATGAAAAACTGTTTTTT. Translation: CASSLPAGSNEKLFF.

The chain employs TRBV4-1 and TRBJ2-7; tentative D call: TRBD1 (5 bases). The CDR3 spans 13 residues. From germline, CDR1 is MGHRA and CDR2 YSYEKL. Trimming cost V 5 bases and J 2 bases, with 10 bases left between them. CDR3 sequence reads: CASSYDSTYEQYF. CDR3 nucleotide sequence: TGCGCCAGCAGCTATGACAGTACCTACGAGCAGTACTTC.

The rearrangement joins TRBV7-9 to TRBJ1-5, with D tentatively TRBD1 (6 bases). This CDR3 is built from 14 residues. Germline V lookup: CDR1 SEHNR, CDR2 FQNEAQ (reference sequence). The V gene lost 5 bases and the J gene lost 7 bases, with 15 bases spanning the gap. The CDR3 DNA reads TGTGCCAGCAGCGCCCAGGGGTCTCCCCAGCCCCAGCATTTT. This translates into CASSAQGSPQPQHF.

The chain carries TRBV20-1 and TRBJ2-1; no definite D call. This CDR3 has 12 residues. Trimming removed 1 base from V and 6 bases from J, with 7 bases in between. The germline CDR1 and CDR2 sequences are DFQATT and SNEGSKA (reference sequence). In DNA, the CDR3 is TGCAGTGCTAGAGCCCCGCTCAATGAGCAGTTCTTC. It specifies CSARAPLNEQFF.

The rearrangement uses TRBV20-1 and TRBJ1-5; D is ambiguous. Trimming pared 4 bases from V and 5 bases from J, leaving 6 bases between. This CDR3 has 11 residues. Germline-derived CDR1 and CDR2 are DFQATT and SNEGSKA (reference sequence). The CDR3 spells CSATLDQPQHF. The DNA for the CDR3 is TGCAGTGCTACGCTCGATCAGCCCCAGCATTTT.

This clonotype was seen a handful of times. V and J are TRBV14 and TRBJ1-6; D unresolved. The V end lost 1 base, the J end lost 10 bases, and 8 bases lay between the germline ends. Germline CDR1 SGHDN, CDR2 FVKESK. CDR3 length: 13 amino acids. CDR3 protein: CASSQVPGSPLHF. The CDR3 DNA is TGTGCCAGCAGCCAAGTACCCGGATCACCCCTCCACTTT.

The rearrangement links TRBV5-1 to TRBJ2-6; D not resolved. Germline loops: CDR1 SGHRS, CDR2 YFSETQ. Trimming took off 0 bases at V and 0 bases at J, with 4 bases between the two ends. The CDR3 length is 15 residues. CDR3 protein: CASSLAFSGANVLTF. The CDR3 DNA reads TGCGCCAGCAGCTTGGCTTTCTCTGGGGCCAACGTCCTGACTTTC.

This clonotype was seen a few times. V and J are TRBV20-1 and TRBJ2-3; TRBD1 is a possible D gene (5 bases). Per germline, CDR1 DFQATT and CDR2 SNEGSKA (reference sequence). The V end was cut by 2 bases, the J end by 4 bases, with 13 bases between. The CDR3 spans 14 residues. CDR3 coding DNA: TGCAGTGCTAGACTGGCAGGGCGCGCAGATACGCAGTATTTT. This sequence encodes CSARLAGRADTQYF.